These 18 T cell receptor beta chains were sequenced from one sample in a study of spatial heterogeneity in lung cancer. Time point meaning: sample taken at primary tumor resection. TCRdb called the 5' RACE reads again in MiXCR, with one record for every CDR3 protein. The sample carries some 100,000 distinct CDR3 sequences, more than 10% recorded once. Sequencing was performed on PBMCs, taken at surgery. The receptors shown here come from a male donor with early-stage non-small cell lung cancer.

The V gene is TRBV9, the J gene TRBJ2-5; 10 bases fit TRBD2. V trimming: 4 bases; J trimming: 5 bases; junction bases outside the gene matches: 11. The CDR3 length is 16 residues. Germline V gene sequence: CDR1 SGDLS, CDR2 YYNGEE. The CDR3 DNA reads as TGTGCCAGCAGCTCTGGTAATCCAGCGGGAGGGGAGACCCAGTACTTC. It is translated as CASSSGNPAGGETQYF.

This clonotype occurred a few times. The chain joins TRBV13 to TRBJ2-7; 8 bases align to TRBD2. The germline gives CDR1 PRHDT, CDR2 FYEKMQ (reference sequence). With 5 bases clipped from V and 0 bases from J, the junction kept 9 bases outside the gene matches. CDR3 length: 16 residues. The CDR3: CASSNPTSGSSYEQYF. In nucleotides, the CDR3 is TGTGCCAGCAGCAACCCAACTAGCGGTAGCTCCTACGAGCAGTACTTC. Drawing the rest from reference TRBV13 and TRBJ2-7, the complete variable domain is AAGVIQSPRHLIKEKRETATLKCYPIPRHDTVYWYQQGPGQDPQFLISFYEKMQSDKGSIPDRFSAQQFSDYHSELNMSSLELGDSALYFCASSNPTSGSSYEQYFGPGTRLTVT.

The chain carries TRBV11-3 and TRBJ2-2; no firm D call. The CDR3 runs to 12 residues. Per germline, CDR1 SGHNT and CDR2 YENEEA. The germline V and J ends were trimmed by 5 bases and 7 bases, with 8 bases remaining between them. CDR3 region: CASSSWGGELFF. In nucleotides, the CDR3 is TGTGCCAGCAGCAGCTGGGGCGGGGAGCTGTTTTTT.

This clonotype was recorded a few times. This chain connects TRBV7-9 to TRBJ2-2; D is possibly TRBD2 (6 bases). With 2 bases removed from V and 5 bases from J, the gap between germline ends came to 15 bases. Germline V lookup: CDR1 SEHNR, CDR2 FQNEAQ (reference sequence). This CDR3 contains 16 residues. The CDR3 DNA is TGTGCCAGCAGCTTAACAGTGACTAGTACTACCGGGGAGCTGTTTTTT. Its translation is CASSLTVTSTTGELFF.

This chain joins TRBV7-2 and TRBJ2-4; 9 bases line up with TRBD2. V dropped 5 bases and J dropped 0; count of bases not matched to a gene: 8. Germline V gene data show CDR1 as SGHTA and CDR2 as FQGNSA. The CDR3 is 17 amino acids. This chain's CDR3 is CASSGPLAGLAKNIQYF. CDR3 DNA: TGTGCCAGCAGCGGCCCGCTAGCGGGGCTAGCCAAAAACATTCAGTACTTC.

This clonotype was detected a few times. This rearrangement joins TRBV27 to TRBJ2-7; D tentatively reads TRBD1 or TRBD2 (5 bases each). Germline V gene data show CDR1 as MNHEY and CDR2 as SMNVEV (reference sequence). V was pared by 3 bases and J by 3 bases, with 12 bases between. This CDR3 contains 14 residues. The CDR3 DNA follows: TGTGCCAGCAGTTTCAAAGGGACGGGCTACGAGCAGTACTTC. As protein: CASSFKGTGYEQYF.

This chain links TRBV29-1 with TRBJ1-1; 7 bases fit TRBD1. V lost 7 bases, J lost 3 bases, and 5 bases stayed unmatched. Germline V gene data show CDR1 as SQVTM and CDR2 as ANQGSEA. The CDR3 is made up of 12 amino acids. CDR3 coding DNA: TGCAGCGCTTCCACAGGGGACACTGAAGCTTTCTTT. Amino acid sequence: CSASTGDTEAFF.

The sample holds many counts of this clonotype. The rearrangement links TRBV11-3 to TRBJ2-3; possibly TRBD1 for D (6 bases). This CDR3 is built from 13 residues. Germline V gene lookup returns CDR1 SGHNT and CDR2 YENEEA. V was pared by 6 bases and J by 4 bases, with 11 bases between. The CDR3 spells CASSGGVSDTQYF. DNA of the CDR3: TGTGCCAGCAGTGGGGGCGTCTCAGATACGCAGTATTTT. Using reference TRBV11-3 and TRBJ2-3 for the parts outside the CDR3, the full variable domain is EAGVVQSPRYKIIEKKQPVAFWCNPISGHNTLYWYLQNLGQGPELLIRYENEEAVDDSQLPKDRFSAERLKGVDSTLKIQPAELGDSAVYLCASSGGVSDTQYFGPGTRLTVL.

Only a few counts were recorded for this clonotype. V and J are TRBV27 and TRBJ1-2, with 7 bases matching TRBD1. In germline, CDR1 is MNHEY, CDR2 SMNVEV (reference sequence). The CDR3 is 13 residues long. The J segment lost 7 bases and the V segment lost 3 bases, leaving 5 bases of the junction unmatched. The DNA for the CDR3 is TGTGCCAGCAGTTTCCGACAGGGTCGTGGCTACACCTTC. Protein sequence: CASSFRQGRGYTF.

The sample holds a few counts of this clonotype. The chain links TRBV29-1 to TRBJ1-3; a possible D gene is TRBD1 (5 bases). The V gene lost 5 bases and the J gene lost 2 bases, with 7 bases spanning the gap. The CDR3 runs 12 residues. In germline, CDR1 is SQVTM, CDR2 ANQGSEA. The CDR3, as DNA: TGCAGCGTTCGGGACGCTGGAAACACCATATATTTT. Translated, it gives CSVRDAGNTIYF.

This clonotype was seen more than once but under ten times. This chain uses TRBV5-4 with TRBJ2-6; 10 nucleotides agree with TRBD1. This CDR3 contains 17 residues. The ends lost 4 bases at V and 4 bases at J; junction bases unmatched: 8. Germline CDR1 reads SGHNT; CDR2 reads YYREEE (reference sequence). The CDR3 coding sequence is TGTGCCAGCAGCCATCGACAGGGGGCGCCCGGGGCCAACGTCCTGACTTTC. Protein sequence: CASSHRQGAPGANVLTF.

This clonotype was counted between two and nine times. The chain is built from TRBV7-2 and TRBJ1-5; no clear D gene. The V and J ends lost 5 bases and 3 bases respectively, with 20 bases between them. Germline CDR1 reads SGHTA; CDR2 reads FQGNSA. The CDR3 extends over 17 amino acids. The CDR3 loop reads CASSNAGSRINNQPQHF. CDR3 bases: TGTGCCAGCAGCAACGCGGGGTCTCGGATAAACAATCAGCCCCAGCATTTT.

This clonotype occurred many times. The rearrangement joins TRBV11-2 to TRBJ2-1, with 7 positions matching TRBD2. The CDR3 totals 15 residues. J lost 6 bases, V lost 4 bases, and 9 bases had no gene match. Germline values: CDR1 SGHAT, CDR2 FQNNGV. The CDR3 DNA is TGTGCCAGCAGCTACGCGGGACTACGAACCAATGAGCAGTTCTTC. Protein: CASSYAGLRTNEQFF.

Only a few counts were recorded for this clonotype. It is likely a read error, because the conserved phenylalanine at the end of the CDR3 is missing. CDR3 residues: CASSKTVSGANVLTS. In nucleotides, the CDR3 is TGTGCCAGCAGCAAAACAGTCTCTGGGGCCAACGTCCTGACTTCC. The chain has TRBV6-6 and TRBJ2-6; D remains ambiguous. Germline V CDR1 and CDR2: MNHNY, SVGAGI (reference sequence). This CDR3 region has 15 residues. With 6 bases removed from V and 0 bases from J, the gap between germline ends came to 9 bases.

This chain connects TRBV6-2 or TRBV6-3 to TRBJ1-5; maybe TRBD1 (5 bases). The germline V and J ends were trimmed by 2 bases and 4 bases, with 9 bases remaining between them. The CDR3 covers 14 residues. Germline V CDR1 and CDR2: MNHEY, SVGEGT. CDR3 in amino acids: CASSYVGVNQPQHF. The DNA of the CDR3 is TGTGCCAGCAGTTACGTAGGGGTTAATCAGCCCCAGCATTTT.

This clonotype was counted a single time. V usage is TRBV18 and J usage is TRBJ2-7; D tentatively fits TRBD1 or TRBD2 (5 bases each). V lost 3 bases, J lost 7 bases, and 19 bases lay in between. Germline V CDR1 and CDR2: KGHSH, LQKENI. This CDR3 is built from 15 residues. DNA of the CDR3: TGTGCCAGCTCACCCGGGGCCACGGTGCCCGGAGAGCAGTACTTC. It is translated as CASSPGATVPGEQYF.

This clonotype has just a few counts. The rearrangement links TRBV7-3 to TRBJ2-3; 8 nucleotides match TRBD2. Germline V gives CDR1 SGHTA, CDR2 FQGTGA. V was pared by 5 bases and J by 5 bases, with 9 bases of the junction left unmatched. CDR3 size: 15 residues. The CDR3 sequence is CASSPQAGVGDTQYF. CDR3 bases: TGTGCCAGCAGCCCGCAAGCGGGAGTCGGAGATACGCAGTATTTT.

This clonotype appeared many times. The chain has TRBV7-9 and TRBJ2-5, with 7 positions matching TRBD2. The germline V gene has CDR1 SEHNR and CDR2 FQNEAQ (reference sequence). The V and J ends lost 7 bases and 1 base, in that order; junction bases with no gene match: 9. This CDR3 is 15 amino acids long. The CDR3 region has the DNA TGTGCCAGCAACGTCCTGCGGGAGAGCCAAGAGACCCAGTACTTC. Amino acid sequence: CASNVLRESQETQYF. Looking up the rest from reference TRBV7-9 and TRBJ2-5 gives the full variable domain: DTGVSQNPRHKITKRGQNVTFRCDPISEHNRLYWYRQTLGQGPEFLTYFQNEAQLEKSRLLSDRFSAERPKGSFSTLEIQRTEQGDSAMYLCASNVLRESQETQYFGPGTRLLVL.